A selection of T cell receptor beta chains follows, all from one sample in a study of memory CD4+ T cells and cytomegalovirus serostatus. The method was immunoSEQ multiplex PCR; TCRdb's version includes in-frame clones alone and lacks a portion of them. The sample holds tens of thousands of clones, 75% to 85% seen once. Sequenced: memory CD4+ T cells from blood. Source of these receptors: an adult in good health and CMV-seronegative. Both conserved end residues are part of each CDR3. The D gene is left open where the match is weak. Where a row states a size, it is once, few, many or the class of an expanded clone; other rows omit it.

clone_size j_call d_call v_call cdr3_nt cdr3_aa
- TRBJ2-4 TRBD2 TRBV19 TGTGCCACCAGTTGGGGCGGGACTAGCGATCCCCGACGAAACATTCAGTACTTC CATSWGGTSDPRRNIQYF
- TRBJ2-7 - TRBV6-6 TGTGCCAGCAGGACACATACAGGGTCGGAGCAGTACTTC CASRTHTGSEQYF
- TRBJ1-2 - TRBV7-2 TGTGCCAGCAGCTTAGAGGGAGCAGGCTATGGCTACACCTTC CASSLEGAGYGYTF
- TRBJ2-5 TRBD2 TRBV19 TGTGCCAGTAGTAGGGGAACACTAGCGGTGGAGACCCAGTACTTC CASSRGTLAVETQYF
few TRBJ2-7 - TRBV4-2 TGTGCCAGCAGCCAAGTCGGTAGCGGACTGGGCGAGCAGTACTTC CASSQVGSGLGEQYF
- TRBJ1-5 TRBD1 TRBV30 TGTGCCTGGAGTGTTGTGGCAGGGGGGAAATATCAGCCCCAGCATTTT CAWSVVAGGKYQPQHF
- TRBJ2-5 - TRBV5-1 TGCGCCAGCAGCTTGGGCCCCGCCCAAGAGACCCAGTACTTC CASSLGPAQETQYF
- TRBJ1-3 - TRBV9 TGTGCCAGCAGCGTCGGACTGGTCCTCTCTGGAAACACCATATATTTT CASSVGLVLSGNTIYF
- TRBJ2-5 TRBD1 TRBV5-5 TGTGCCAGCAGCCAGAGAGACAGGGGGGTTCAAGAGACCCAGTACTTC CASSQRDRGVQETQYF
- TRBJ2-4 TRBD1 TRBV5-1 TGCGCCAGCAGCTTGCCGACAGGGAAAAACATTCAGTACTTC CASSLPTGKNIQYF
- TRBJ2-7 TRBD1 TRBV30 TGTGCCTGGAGTCATGACCGGGACAGGCAGTACTTC CAWSHDRDRQYF
- TRBJ1-4 - TRBV7-2 TGTGCCAGCAGCTTAGTGTGGTCCAGGACTAATGAAAAACTGTTTTTT CASSLVWSRTNEKLFF
once TRBJ2-3 TRBD2 TRBV27 TGTGCCAGCAATCTAGCGGGCTCTAGCACAGATACGCAGTATTTT CASNLAGSSTDTQYF
- TRBJ2-7 TRBD2 TRBV7-6 TGTGCCAGCAGCCCGGGACTAGCGGGCTCCTCCTACGAGCAGTACTTC CASSPGLAGSSYEQYF
- TRBJ2-3 - TRBV4-2 TGTGCCAGCAGCCAAGGGGCCCTCCGCACAGATACGCAGTATTTT CASSQGALRTDTQYF
- TRBJ1-2 - TRBV16 TGTGCCAGCAGCCATAACTATGGCTACACCTTC CASSHNYGYTF
- TRBJ2-4 TRBD2 TRBV2 TGTGCCAGCGGGGGGACTAGCGGTGCTGCAGGAGCCAAAAACATTCAGTACTTC CASGGTSGAAGAKNIQYF
- TRBJ2-5 TRBD1 TRBV18 TGTGCCAGCTCACCGGACAGGCTCCAAGAGACCCAGTACTTC CASSPDRLQETQYF
- TRBJ1-2 - TRBV13 TGTGCCAGCAGCTTTCGGGGGATGGGCTACACCTTC CASSFRGMGYTF
- TRBJ1-4 - TRBV5-1 TGCGCCAGCAGCGCCGGGGGTGAAAAACTGTTTTTT CASSAGGEKLFF
once TRBJ1-2 TRBD1 TRBV19 TGTGCCTCCGGGACAGGGGTGAACTATGGCTACACCTTC CASGTGVNYGYTF
- TRBJ2-3 TRBD2 TRBV28 TGTGCCAGCACGAAGGGGACTAGGGCAGATACGCAGTATTTT CASTKGTRADTQYF
once TRBJ2-2 - TRBV30 TGTGCCTGGACTAGGCCCAGCTCCAGGTCCGGGGAGCTGTTTTTT CAWTRPSSRSGELFF
- TRBJ2-1 - TRBV5-1 TGCGCCAGCAGCTTTCGGCTAGCGACCTACAATGAGCAGTTCTTC CASSFRLATYNEQFF
- TRBJ2-3 - TRBV25-1 TGTGCCAGCAGTGAATTAAGAGGTGACACAGATACGCAGTATTTT CASSELRGDTDTQYF